This T cell receptor beta chain was profiled in a study of blood T cell repertoires in COVID-19. Profiled with immunoSEQ multiplex PCR; TCRdb holds only in-frame clones, not every one. This table has about 300,000 clones, roughly 85% appearing once. V lost 7 bases to trimming and J lost 6 bases, with 12 bases between them. CDR1 and CDR2 from the germline V gene are KGHDR and SFDVKD. The CDR3 is 13 amino acids. What was sequenced was PBMCs or T cells enriched from blood (not recorded which). This TCR derives from a woman in her twenties or thirties who had recovered from COVID-19. This chain joins TRBV24-1 and TRBJ1-5, with TRBD1 as a possible D gene (5 bases). The CDR3 DNA follows: TGTGCCACCAGCGCCGGGGGGACTCAGCCCCAGCATTTT. Translating it yields CATSAGGTQPQHF.